This T cell receptor (beta chain) was retrieved from a study of blood T cell repertoires in COVID-19. Study-wide context: Acute-phase and convalescent COVID-19 samples originated in the United States, Italy and Spain. PBMCs, B-cell-depleted T cells, or T cells were the source of the cDNA or gDNA that made up the material.

The Seattle patients joined while their infection was active and were tracked longitudinally afterward. The CDR3 totals 16 residues. Per the germline V gene, CDR1 is SGHRS and CDR2 is YFSETQ. V was clipped by 1 base and J by 0 bases, with 11 bases between them. Per the authors' pipeline: Amplification from reference gene primers served as the basis for estimated nucleated cell counts. The method was immunoSEQ multiplex PCR; TCRdb's version includes in-frame clones alone and lacks a portion of them. That table supplies the V and J calls and clone size; D and trimming were determined from the DNA. The data hold 200,000 to 300,000 clones, with approximately 88% observed a single time.

Sequencing used peripheral blood. This receptor was identified in a young woman with COVID-19, enrolled during active disease. The genes are TRBV5-1 and TRBJ2-1; a possible D gene is TRBD1 (6 bases). CDR3 DNA: TGCGCCAGCAGCTTGTATCGGGACACCTCCTACAATGAGCAGTTCTTC. It translates to CASSLYRDTSYNEQFF.